A single sample gave rise to the 16 T cell receptor beta chains below, sequenced in a study of beta chain features in type 1 diabetes. Isolated RNA was reverse transcribed in full, so expressed TCRB transcripts were sequenced. Profiled with immunoSEQ multiplex PCR; TCRdb holds only in-frame clones, not every one. The top ten clones hold roughly 0.025% of a sample with 900,000 or so clones, 15% to 20% of them seen once. The sample comprised naive CD4+ T cells from blood. These receptors came from a woman between 18 and 29 years old in good health.

This clone was observed a handful of times. V usage is TRBV6-1 and J usage is TRBJ1-5; maybe TRBD1 (5 bases). CDR1 MNHNS and CDR2 SASEGT come from the germline V gene. V gave up 2 bases and J gave up 7 bases, with 21 bases separating them. The CDR3 has 17 residues. CDR3 coding DNA: TGTGCCAGCAGTGAATTGGGGCAGAAGACAGCCCGGCAGCCCCAGCATTTT. Amino acid sequence: CASSELGQKTARQPQHF.

This sequence joins TRBV4-3 and TRBJ2-1, with D tentatively TRBD2 (6 bases). Germline V gene lookup returns CDR1 LGHNA and CDR2 YSLEER. V was clipped by 3 bases and J by 6 bases, with 12 bases between them. This CDR3 spans 14 amino acids. CDR3 in DNA: TGCGCCAGCAGCCACACGGGAGTCCTCAATGAGCAGTTCTTC. Translation gives CASSHTGVLNEQFF.

The sample holds a few counts of this clone. The chain uses TRBV6-5 and TRBJ1-5; D uncertain. Germline V gene sequence: CDR1 MNHEY, CDR2 SVGAGI. Trimming cost V 4 bases and J 0 bases, with 4 bases left between them. The length of the CDR3 is 13 residues. Written as DNA, the CDR3 is TGTGCCAGCAGTTCAAGTAGCAATCAGCCCCAGCATTTT. As protein: CASSSSSNQPQHF.

The chain couples TRBV2 to TRBJ1-3; no reliable D call. The length of the CDR3 is 13 residues. The ends were cut back, 8 bases at V and 4 bases at J, with 12 bases in the middle. Germline lookup yields CDR1 SNHLY and CDR2 FYNNEI. CDR3 bases: TGTGCCAGCGGTAGGGTATCCGGAAACACCATATATTTT. Its translation is CASGRVSGNTIYF. The full variable domain, its missing parts supplied by reference TRBV2 and TRBJ1-3, is EPEVTQTPSHQVTQMGQEVILRCVPISNHLYFYWYRQILGQKVEFLVSFYNNEISEKSEIFDDQFSVERPDGSNFTLKIRSTKLEDSAMYFCASGRVSGNTIYFGEGSWLTVV.

The chain couples TRBV4-2 to TRBJ2-1, with TRBD2 as a possible D gene (6 bases). There are 16 residues in the CDR3. With 6 bases removed from V and 5 bases from J, the gap between germline ends came to 20 bases. Per the germline V gene, CDR1 is LGHNA and CDR2 is YNFKEQ. CDR3 amino acids: CASSLQGATRDNEQFF. In DNA, the CDR3 is TGTGCCAGCAGTTTGCAAGGGGCGACTAGGGACAATGAGCAGTTCTTC.

V is TRBV4-2 and J is TRBJ1-1, with 11 bases fitting TRBD1. Trimming cost V 1 base and J 4 bases; bases outside gene matches: 5. Germline CDR1 and CDR2: LGHNA and YNFKEQ. This CDR3 has 16 amino acids. This CDR3 is CASSQVGTGGSTEAFF. CDR3 DNA: TGTGCCAGCAGCCAAGTTGGGACAGGGGGTAGCACTGAAGCTTTCTTT.

This clone appeared a few times. The J gene is TRBJ2-1, the V gene TRBV6-5, with 13 bases that match TRBD2. Germline V CDR1 and CDR2: MNHEY, SVGAGI. The CDR3 runs to 15 residues. The ends lost 6 bases at V and 6 bases at J; junction bases unmatched: 5. The CDR3 DNA sequence: TGTGCCAGCAGGGGAGGGACTAGCGGGATCAATGAGCAGTTCTTC. This encodes CASRGGTSGINEQFF.

With regard to this clone: The sample holds other DNA sequences that translate to the same CDR3. The chain carries TRBV28 and TRBJ2-2; D not certain. CDR1 and CDR2 from the germline V gene are MDHEN and SYDVKM. The length of the CDR3 is 14 residues. V was trimmed by 2 bases and J by 1 base, leaving 5 bases between them. CDR3 DNA: TGTGCCAGCAGTTTAGGGCAGAACACCGGGGAGCTGTTTTTT. This encodes CASSLGQNTGELFF.

This clone was seen only a few times. The chain joins TRBV21-1 to TRBJ2-7; TRBD1 is the table's D call and was not checked against the DNA. TRBV21-1 is a documented pseudogene. CDR3 length equals 16 residues. CDR3 loop: CASSKEWPQGGDSTYF. For the CDR3, the DNA is TGTGCCAGCAGCAAAGAATGGCCCCAAGGCGGGGACAGCACTTACTTC.

The CDR3 DNA sequence: TGTGCCAGCAGTGAAGCCGCTGGGGCCCCCGGACGAGTAAAGACCCAGTACTTC. Translated, it gives CASSEAAGAPGRVKTQYF. J is TRBJ2-5 and V is TRBV6-1; the D gene is possibly TRBD1 (5 bases). Germline V gives CDR1 MNHNS, CDR2 SASEGT. The CDR3 is made up of 18 amino acids. V was clipped by 0 bases and J by 6 bases, with 23 bases between them.

The V and J genes are TRBV18 and TRBJ2-7, with 8 bases aligning to TRBD1. The CDR3 covers 16 residues. Per germline, CDR1 KGHSH and CDR2 LQKENI. V trimming: 4 bases; J trimming: 0 bases; junction bases outside the gene matches: 8. The DNA for the CDR3 is TGTGCCAGCTCACAAACCCAGGGGGCCAGCTCCTACGAGCAGTACTTC. Amino acids: CASSQTQGASSYEQYF.

This chain connects TRBV7-2 to TRBJ2-3; 8 bases align to TRBD2. The length of the CDR3 is 15 residues. V shed 2 bases, J shed 6 bases, and the junction held 7 bases outside the gene matches. The germline V gene encodes CDR1 SGHTA and CDR2 FQGNSA. The CDR3 nucleotides read TGTGCCAGCAGCTTATCCAGCGGGAGTAGGGATACGCAGTATTTT. Translation gives CASSLSSGSRDTQYF. Based on the CDR3 plus reference TRBV7-2 and TRBJ2-3, the full variable domain is GAGVSQSPSNKVTEKGKDVELRCDPISGHTALYWYRQSLGQGLEFLIYFQGNSAPDKSGLPSDRFSAERTGGSVSTLTIQRTQQEDSAVYLCASSLSSGSRDTQYFGPGTRLTVL.

This clone came up a few times. V gene TRBV5-1 combines with J gene TRBJ1-5; a weak D match, TRBD1 (5 bases). The CDR3 has 14 amino acids. The V end was cut by 3 bases, the J end by 6 bases, with 13 bases between. The germline V gene has CDR1 SGHRS and CDR2 YFSETQ. CDR3 sequence: CASSSGLEGQPQHF. CDR3 bases: TGCGCCAGCAGCTCAGGGTTGGAGGGTCAGCCCCAGCATTTT.

This clone has only a few counts. This chain uses TRBV5-1 with TRBJ2-3; 8 bases match TRBD2. Germline CDR1 SGHRS, CDR2 YFSETQ. Unmatched junction bases numbered 7, after V lost 0 bases and J lost 4 bases. The CDR3 has 16 amino acids. CDR3 DNA sequence: TGCGCCAGCAGCTTGGCGGGCGGGAGGAATTCAGATACGCAGTATTTT. Protein product: CASSLAGGRNSDTQYF.

The rearrangement uses TRBV28 and TRBJ2-3, with D unclear. The CDR3 contains 18 residues. V was trimmed by 3 bases and J by 0 bases, leaving 19 bases between them. Germline V gene lookup returns CDR1 MDHEN and CDR2 SYDVKM. The CDR3 DNA is TGTGCCAGCAGTTTGATCCCTTTCAGGACCTCTAGCACAGATACGCAGTATTTT. This codes for CASSLIPFRTSSTDTQYF.

The V gene is TRBV28, the J gene TRBJ1-1, with 7 bases fitting TRBD1. Germline CDR1 MDHEN, CDR2 SYDVKM. V was clipped by 6 bases and J by 1 base; unmatched bases: 5. The CDR3 has 14 amino acids. The CDR3 sequence is CASSLDRANTEAFF. The CDR3 bases are TGTGCCAGCAGCTTAGACAGGGCGAACACTGAAGCTTTCTTT.